These 8 T cell receptor beta chains share one sample of origin, sequenced in a study of molecular identifiers for immune sequencing clone quantification. Via MiXCR, TCRdb re-called the PCR reads, giving one row per CDR3 protein. This table holds 300,000 to 350,000 distinct CDR3 sequences, about 21% found once. Material: naive CD8+ T cells from blood, with Jurkat cell RNA spiked in. Noted subset: FACS-sorted CD8+CD4-CCR7+CD45RA+ naive T cells. All receptors come from a human donor in good health. Some libraries in this study had Jurkat cell RNA spiked in.

As for this clonotype: A much larger clone differs by one base, so this may be a read error. The chain has TRBV6-6 and TRBJ2-7; 8 bases match TRBD2. This CDR3 comprises 14 residues. Germline lookup yields CDR1 MNHNY and CDR2 SVGAGI (reference sequence). With V trimmed by 7 bases and J by 2 bases, 7 bases remained unmatched. CDR3 nucleotides: TGTGCCAGCACTAACGGGACTAGGACCTACGAGCAGTACTTC. It codes for CASTNGTRTYEQYF.

Note on this clonotype: A clone one base away is much larger, so this may be a read error. The chain couples TRBV28 to TRBJ1-1, with D tentatively TRBD1 (5 bases). In germline, CDR1 is MDHEN, CDR2 SYDVKM. Deletions cut 3 bases from V and 9 bases from J, with 14 bases between. This CDR3 has 13 residues. The CDR3 is CASSFAGRTKAFF. In DNA, the CDR3 is TGTGCCAGCAGTTTCGCAGGGAGGACTAAAGCTTTCTTT.

The chain is built from TRBV10-1 and TRBJ2-1; TRBD1 matches at 10 bases. Germline-derived CDR1 and CDR2 are WNHNN and SYGVQD (reference sequence). The CDR3 is 17 amino acids. Germline trimming cut 0 bases from V and 9 bases from J; bases unmatched to any gene: 11. The DNA for the CDR3 is TGCGCCAGCAGTGAGTCCTTGACAGGGGGCGAGAGCGGTGAGCAGTTCTTC. It translates to CASSESLTGGESGEQFF.

This clonotype showed up many times. CDR3 DNA sequence: TGTGCCTCCAAGAAACTAGCGGGAGCCGTCGAGCAGTACTTC. It specifies CASKKLAGAVEQYF. The chain uses TRBV19 and TRBJ2-7; 11 bases agree with TRBD2. Trimming at V came to 11 bases and at J to 6 bases, leaving 12 bases not matched to a gene. The CDR3 has 14 amino acids. Germline V lookup: CDR1 LNHDA, CDR2 SQIVND (reference sequence).

This clonotype showed up many times. The chain recombines TRBV27 with TRBJ1-1; possibly TRBD1 for D (6 bases). The V end was cut by 8 bases, the J end by 1 base, with 17 bases between. Germline values: CDR1 MNHEY, CDR2 SMNVEV (reference sequence). The CDR3 sequence is 15 residues long. The CDR3 region is CASRQGGGRNTEAFF. CDR3 in DNA: TGTGCCAGCCGTCAAGGAGGGGGACGGAACACTGAAGCTTTCTTT.

This clonotype was seen many times. This sequence joins TRBV11-2 and TRBJ2-7; either TRBD1 or TRBD2 may fit D (5 bases each). The germline V gene has CDR1 SGHAT and CDR2 FQNNGV. The CDR3 runs 13 residues. Between the trimmed V and J ends, which lost 5 bases and 6 bases, there was a span of 14 bases. CDR3 coding DNA: TGTGCCAGCAGCCCCGGGACCCTTTTCGAGCAGTACTTC. Its translation is CASSPGTLFEQYF.

As regards this clonotype: Given a much more abundant clone one base away, this may be a read error. The chain uses TRBV6-5 and TRBJ2-7, with a weak D call TRBD1 (5 bases). The germline CDR1 and CDR2 sequences are MNHEY and SVGAGI. CDR3 length: 13 amino acids. Deletions cut 2 bases from V and 5 bases from J, with 10 bases between. The CDR3 protein is CASSYIRAHEQYF. The DNA of the CDR3 is TGTGCCAGCAGTTACATCAGGGCCCACGAGCAGTACTTC.

This clonotype has ten or more counts. The V and J genes are TRBV4-3 and TRBJ2-5; 8 positions agree with TRBD2. The CDR3 runs to 17 residues. Losses at the gene ends were 0 bases for V and 0 bases for J; bases not matched to a gene: 6. Germline V gene sequence: CDR1 LGHNA, CDR2 YSLEER. This chain's CDR3 is CASSQDRASGHQETQYF. In nucleotides, the CDR3 is TGCGCCAGCAGCCAAGACAGGGCTAGCGGGCACCAAGAGACCCAGTACTTC.